These 5 T cell receptor beta chains share one sample of origin, sequenced in a study of blood T cells in healthy people across ages. For the second PCR, which ran for 7 to 11 cycles, a sample-barcoded 5' primer and a J-beta primer mix were used. MiXCR, applied by TCRdb to the 5' RACE reads, yields one record per CDR3 protein. The sample carries approximately 490,000 distinct CDR3 sequences, more than 20% recorded once. The data were also submitted as part of a second study, on T cells of mothers and their children.

The sequencing sample was made of blood. These receptors all come from a boy aged 5 to 17 in good health.

The count of this clonotype is one. The rearrangement uses TRBV7-3 and TRBJ2-5, with D hard to call. V was clipped by 4 bases and J by 2 bases, with 8 bases between them. The CDR3 runs 13 residues. Germline-derived CDR1 and CDR2 are SGHTA and FQGTGA. For the CDR3, the DNA is TGTGCCAGCAGCTCGGTCTTACAAGAGACCCAGTACTTC. Its protein product is CASSSVLQETQYF.

The J gene is TRBJ2-1, the V gene TRBV5-1; TRBD2 matches at 13 bases. The trim removed 3 bases at V and 7 bases at J, leaving 10 bases unmatched. From germline, CDR1 is SGHRS and CDR2 YFSETQ. This CDR3 is 17 amino acids long. CDR3 DNA: TGCGCCAGCAGCTCCGCGGGACTAGCGGGGTTGTGGAATGAGCAGTTCTTC. It is translated as CASSSAGLAGLWNEQFF.

This clonotype was seen a handful of times. The gene calls are TRBV5-5 and TRBJ2-1; the D gene is possibly TRBD2 (6 bases). Germline lookup yields CDR1 SGHKS and CDR2 YYEKEE (reference sequence). The CDR3 is made up of 16 amino acids. Trimming took 1 base from V and 6 from J, leaving 17 bases between them. The CDR3: CASSLNAALGGNEQFF. In nucleotides, the CDR3 is TGTGCCAGCAGCTTGAATGCGGCGCTGGGGGGCAATGAGCAGTTCTTC.

The genes are TRBV10-3 and TRBJ1-2; D is unclear. The germline CDR1 and CDR2 sequences are ENHRY and SYGVKD. CDR3 length: 13 amino acids. The V and J ends lost 3 bases and 6 bases respectively, with 11 bases between them. CDR3 sequence reads: CAISESEDHGYTF. CDR3 sequence (DNA): TGTGCCATCAGTGAATCGGAAGACCATGGCTACACCTTC.

The V and J genes are TRBV11-2 and TRBJ2-3, with TRBD2 matching 11 bases. Germline V CDR1 and CDR2: SGHAT, FQNNGV. The CDR3 totals 16 residues. The V and J ends lost 4 bases and 5 bases, in that order; junction bases with no gene match: 8. The CDR3 protein is CASSYISGGVRDTQYF. Written as DNA, the CDR3 is TGTGCCAGCAGCTACATTAGCGGGGGGGTCAGAGATACGCAGTATTTT.